One T cell receptor (beta chain) is described in this entry. This clonotype was observed a few times. No cognate antigen has been identified for it. Nothing much larger sits one base from this clone, and base qualities are not available. To demonstrate the VDJtools post-analysis software, the study profiled TCR beta repertoires from the peripheral blood of about a dozen young patients with multiple sclerosis. The patients with multiple sclerosis were children and adolescents between about 6 and 17 years of age. The library was generated by PCR. Sequencer: Illumina HiSeq 2500. To reduce PCR and sequencing biases, unique molecular identifiers were built into the TCR beta cDNA libraries. Roughly 500,000 cDNA molecules were obtained for every 1 to 10 million input T cells, so each molecule roughly corresponded to one T cell. The patient libraries were prepared and sequenced using the same protocol as the earlier healthy control dataset. Samples belonging to the same batch were prepared together, multiplexed and sequenced on a shared HiSeq lane. The authors processed their data as follows. Raw barcoded reads were processed with MIGEC, and single-read molecular identifier groups were discarded before consensus assembly and CDR3 extraction. Clonotype tables were post-analysed with VDJtools, normalizing diversity by down-sampling all datasets to the smallest sample size. To correct batch-related cross-sample contamination, repertoire overlap clustering matched CDR3 amino acid sequences but not nucleotide sequences. TCRdb reprocessing: public reads trimmed at Q25 with fastp, clones called with MiXCR, in-frame beta chains kept. Each entry merges the rows of one CDR3 protein and shows their most common DNA and genes. TCRdb, not the original authors, processed these V and J calls. Across this sample there are some 800,000 distinct CDR3 sequences, with 35% to 55% seen only once. 4.9% of the sample is taken by the ten largest.

The data originate from a study of post-analysis software for immune sequencing data (dated by TCRdb to the mid-2010s). Looking at the study overall: Relapsing-remitting, secondary progressive and progressive-relapsing multiple sclerosis were recorded as disease courses, and subtype annotation was lacking for some patients. A subset of samples was prepared in parallel using single-end sample barcoding, then pooled and co-amplified after Illumina adapter ligation. Patient repertoires were compared against over ten previously published healthy control repertoires from donors aged roughly 6 to 28 years. The study at large found these results: The control group was slightly older than the multiple sclerosis patient group. When samples were clustered directly using the F measure, samples prepared in the same batch co-clustered strongly, which prompted a batch-effect correction. Normalized Chao1 diversity was significantly lower in multiple sclerosis patients than controls, suggesting substantial peripheral T-cell clonal expansion.

The TCR sequence derives from a girl under 18 with multiple sclerosis. Sequences were obtained from blood.

The sequenced DNA is TGCAGCGTCGGACGGGACCGTGCGTACAATGAGCAGTTCTTC. Translation gives CSVGRDRAYNEQFF. The rearrangement joined TRBV29-1 to TRBJ2-1, with the D gene possibly TRBD1 or TRBD2, each one fitting 5 bases. V was cut back by 6 bases and J by 4 bases, leaving a gap of 16 bases between them. CDR1 SQVTM and CDR2 ANQGSEA are derived from the germline V gene. The CDR3 starts with the cysteine, ends with the phenylalanine, and has 14 residues. CDR3 DNA only is kept here, 42 bases in frame from base 1.